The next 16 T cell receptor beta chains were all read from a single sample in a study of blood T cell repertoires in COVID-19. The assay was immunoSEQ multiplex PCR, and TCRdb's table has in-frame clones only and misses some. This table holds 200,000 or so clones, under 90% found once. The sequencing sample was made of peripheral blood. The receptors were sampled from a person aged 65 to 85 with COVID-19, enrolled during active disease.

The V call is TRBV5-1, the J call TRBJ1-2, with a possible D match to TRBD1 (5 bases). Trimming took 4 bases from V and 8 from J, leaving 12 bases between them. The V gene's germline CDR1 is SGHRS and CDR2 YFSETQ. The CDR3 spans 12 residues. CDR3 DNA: TGCGCCAGCAGCCCCGGTGGGGCGGGCTACACCTTC. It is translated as CASSPGGAGYTF. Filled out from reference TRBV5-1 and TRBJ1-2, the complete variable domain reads KAGVTQTPRYLIKTRGQQVTLSCSPISGHRSVSWYQQTPGQGLQFLFEYFSETQRNKGNFPGRFSGRQFSNSRSEMNVSTLELGDSALYLCASSPGGAGYTFGSGTRLTVV.

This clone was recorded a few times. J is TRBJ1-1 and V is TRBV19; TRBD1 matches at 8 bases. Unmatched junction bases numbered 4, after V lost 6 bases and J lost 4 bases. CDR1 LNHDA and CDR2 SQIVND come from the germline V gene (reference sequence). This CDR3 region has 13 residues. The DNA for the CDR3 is TGTGCCAGTAGGACACAGGGGGGCACTGAAGCTTTCTTT. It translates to CASRTQGGTEAFF.

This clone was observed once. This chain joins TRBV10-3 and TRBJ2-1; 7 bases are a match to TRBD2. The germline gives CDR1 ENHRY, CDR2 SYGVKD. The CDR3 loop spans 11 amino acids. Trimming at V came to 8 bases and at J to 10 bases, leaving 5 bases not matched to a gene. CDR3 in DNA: TGTGCCATCGCGACCGGGGGGGAGCAGTTCTTC. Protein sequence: CAIATGGEQFF.

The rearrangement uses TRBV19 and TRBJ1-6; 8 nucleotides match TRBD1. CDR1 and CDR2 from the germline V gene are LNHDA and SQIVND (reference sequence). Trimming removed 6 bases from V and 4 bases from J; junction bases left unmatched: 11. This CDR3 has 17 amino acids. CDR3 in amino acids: CASRKGQALRYNSPLHF. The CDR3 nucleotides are TGTGCCAGTAGGAAGGGACAGGCCCTGCGATATAATTCACCCCTCCACTTT.

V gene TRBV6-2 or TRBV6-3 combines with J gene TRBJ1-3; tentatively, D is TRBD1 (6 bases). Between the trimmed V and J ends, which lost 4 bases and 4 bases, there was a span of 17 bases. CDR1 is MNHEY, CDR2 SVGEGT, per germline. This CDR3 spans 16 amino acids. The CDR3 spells CASSSSGGPSGNTIYF. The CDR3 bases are TGTGCCAGCAGTTCCAGCGGGGGCCCCTCCGGAAACACCATATATTTT.

The DNA of the CDR3 is TGTGCCAGCAGTTCCAGAGGAGCAACTAATGAAAAACTGTTTTTT. It encodes CASSSRGATNEKLFF. The rearrangement joins TRBV6-2 or TRBV6-3 to TRBJ1-4; the D is unclear. V dropped 4 bases and J dropped 0 bases, with 9 bases sitting between them. Germline V gives CDR1 MNHEY, CDR2 SVGEGT. This CDR3 spans 15 amino acids.

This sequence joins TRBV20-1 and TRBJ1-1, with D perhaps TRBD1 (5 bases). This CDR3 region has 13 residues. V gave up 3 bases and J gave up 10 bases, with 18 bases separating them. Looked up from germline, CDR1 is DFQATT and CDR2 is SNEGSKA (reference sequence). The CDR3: CSASRPGTGGAFF. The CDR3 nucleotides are TGCAGTGCTAGTAGACCCGGGACGGGGGGAGCTTTCTTT.

This chain's CDR3 is CASSEARVQPQHF. CDR3 coding DNA: TGTGCCAGCAGTGAAGCGAGGGTTCAGCCCCAGCATTTT. The chain carries TRBV6-1 and TRBJ1-5; D uncertain. Germline values: CDR1 MNHNS, CDR2 SASEGT. The CDR3 is made up of 13 amino acids. The V end was cut by 0 bases, the J end by 6 bases, with 6 bases between.

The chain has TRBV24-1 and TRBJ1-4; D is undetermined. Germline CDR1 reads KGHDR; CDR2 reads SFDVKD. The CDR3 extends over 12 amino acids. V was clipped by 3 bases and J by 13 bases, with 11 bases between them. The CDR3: CATSDRSGLLFF. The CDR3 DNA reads TGTGCCACCAGTGATAGATCCGGGTTACTGTTTTTT.

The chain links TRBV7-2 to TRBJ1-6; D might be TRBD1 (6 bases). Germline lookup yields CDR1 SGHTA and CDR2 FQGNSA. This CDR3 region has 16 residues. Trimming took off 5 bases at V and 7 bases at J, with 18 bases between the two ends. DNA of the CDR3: TGTGCCAGCAGCACCCTTACAGGGTTCTCGAATTCACCCCTCCACTTT. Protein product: CASSTLTGFSNSPLHF.

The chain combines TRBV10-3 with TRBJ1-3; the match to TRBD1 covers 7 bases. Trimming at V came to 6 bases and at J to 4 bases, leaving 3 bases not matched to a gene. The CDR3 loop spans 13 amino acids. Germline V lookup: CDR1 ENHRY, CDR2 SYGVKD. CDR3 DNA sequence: TGTGCCATCAGGGGGGGACAGGGAAACACCATATATTTT. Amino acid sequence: CAIRGGQGNTIYF.

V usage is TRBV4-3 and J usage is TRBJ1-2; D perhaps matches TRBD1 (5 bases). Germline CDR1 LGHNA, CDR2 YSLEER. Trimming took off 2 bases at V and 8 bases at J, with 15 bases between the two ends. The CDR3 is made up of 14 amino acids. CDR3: CASSQTVGGSGYTF. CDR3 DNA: TGCGCCAGCAGCCAAACCGTGGGGGGGTCCGGCTACACCTTC.

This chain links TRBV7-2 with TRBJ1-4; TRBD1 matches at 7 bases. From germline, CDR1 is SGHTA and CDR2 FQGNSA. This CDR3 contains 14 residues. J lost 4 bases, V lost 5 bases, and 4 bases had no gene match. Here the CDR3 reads CASSPDRYNEKLFF. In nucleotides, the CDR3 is TGTGCCAGCAGCCCGGACAGGTATAATGAAAAACTGTTTTTT.

The CDR3 protein is CASSIQGSNNEQFF. DNA of the CDR3: TGTGCCAGCAGCATACAGGGTTCAAACAATGAGCAGTTCTTC. The V call is TRBV7-3, the J call TRBJ2-1; a weak D match, TRBD1 (6 bases). CDR3 length: 14 residues. Trimming shortened V by 5 bases and J by 5 bases, and 13 bases separated the two germline ends. Germline CDR1 and CDR2: SGHTA and FQGTGA.

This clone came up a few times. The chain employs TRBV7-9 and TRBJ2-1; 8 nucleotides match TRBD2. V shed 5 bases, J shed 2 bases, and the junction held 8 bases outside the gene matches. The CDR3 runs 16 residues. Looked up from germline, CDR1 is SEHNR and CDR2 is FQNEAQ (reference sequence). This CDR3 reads CASSQGTSGAYNEQFF. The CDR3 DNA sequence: TGTGCCAGCAGCCAGGGTACTAGCGGAGCCTACAATGAGCAGTTCTTC.

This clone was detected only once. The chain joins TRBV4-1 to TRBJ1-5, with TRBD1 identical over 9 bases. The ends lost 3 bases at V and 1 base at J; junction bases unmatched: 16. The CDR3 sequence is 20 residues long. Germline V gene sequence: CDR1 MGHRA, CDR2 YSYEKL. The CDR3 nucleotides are TGCGCCAGCAGCCAGAAATCCGGGACAGGGAGGCCTTTAAGCAATCAGCCCCAGCATTTT. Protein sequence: CASSQKSGTGRPLSNQPQHF.